The sequence of this T cell receptor (beta chain) was determined in a study of cytomegalovirus exposure and HLA in healthy donors. The CDR3 loop spans 13 amino acids. V was trimmed by 1 base and J by 6 bases, leaving 11 bases between them. Looked up from germline, CDR1 is SGHKS and CDR2 is YYEKEE (reference sequence). The primer mix had 60 Vbeta and 13 Jbeta primers. Libraries were prepared by immunoSEQ multiplex PCR; TCRdb keeps only in-frame clonotypes and omits some of them. The sample shows about 190,000 clones, around 85% of them seen only once. The sequence came from a man in his fifties or sixties in good health and CMV-seronegative. The chain employs TRBV5-5 and TRBJ2-7; unclear D gene. The sample consisted of PBMCs. CDR3 loop: CASSLTPSVEQYF. CDR3 nucleotide sequence: TGTGCCAGCAGCTTGACTCCATCGGTCGAGCAGTACTTC.